One sample yielded the 9 T cell receptor beta chains listed below, sequenced in a study of cytomegalovirus exposure and HLA in healthy donors. 60 Vbeta and 13 Jbeta primers were used in PCR. Some clones are missing from TCRdb's copy, which holds only in-frame ones; the method was immunoSEQ multiplex PCR. The sample carries some 140,000 clones, more than 75% recorded once. Material: PBMCs. The receptors were sampled from a woman aged 40 to 50 in good health and CMV-seropositive.

The genes are TRBV5-1 and TRBJ1-3; D uncertain. The germline V gene encodes CDR1 SGHRS and CDR2 YFSETQ. Deletions cut 4 bases from V and 0 bases from J, with 11 bases between. The CDR3 loop spans 15 amino acids. The CDR3 DNA follows: TGCGCCAGCAGCACCTCCGTGAGCTCTGGAAACACCATATATTTT. Translated: CASSTSVSSGNTIYF.

This clone was observed a handful of times. The J gene is TRBJ2-5, the V gene TRBV11-2; 7 nucleotides match TRBD1. The V segment lost 1 base and the J segment 4 bases; nucleotides outside the gene matches: 6. The germline V gene encodes CDR1 SGHAT and CDR2 FQNNGV. The CDR3 extends over 15 amino acids. The CDR3 loop is CASSLGQGMGETQYF. CDR3 bases: TGTGCCAGCAGCTTAGGACAGGGCATGGGAGAGACCCAGTACTTC.

V gene TRBV13 combines with J gene TRBJ2-7; possibly TRBD2 for D (6 bases). V was clipped by 5 bases and J by 7 bases, with 21 bases between them. The CDR3 is made up of 15 amino acids. CDR1 PRHDT and CDR2 FYEKMQ come from the germline V gene (reference sequence). The chain's CDR3 is CASSRRAGLVIEQYF. CDR3 sequence (DNA): TGTGCCAGCAGCCGCCGGGCGGGGCTAGTAATAGAGCAGTACTTC.

The chain employs TRBV10-3 and TRBJ1-1, with a tentative D call TRBD1 (6 bases). This CDR3 spans 14 amino acids. The germline V gene has CDR1 ENHRY and CDR2 SYGVKD. V was pared by 5 bases and J by 3 bases, with 13 bases between. In DNA form, the CDR3 reads TGTGCCATCAGTACAGGGTCGGCGGACACTGAAGCTTTCTTT. Translated, it gives CAISTGSADTEAFF.

The V and J genes are TRBV30 and TRBJ1-2, with TRBD1 as a possible D gene (5 bases). The CDR3 extends over 14 amino acids. The germline CDR1 and CDR2 sequences are GTSNPN and SVGIG (reference sequence). Trimming took off 2 bases at V and 3 bases at J, with 13 bases between the two ends. This chain's CDR3 is CAWSYGREDYGYTF. The CDR3, as DNA: TGTGCCTGGAGTTATGGCAGGGAAGACTATGGCTACACCTTC.

The gene calls are TRBV30 and TRBJ2-1; 10 positions agree with TRBD2. The V segment lost 2 bases and the J segment 7 bases; nucleotides outside the gene matches: 17. CDR1 and CDR2 from the germline V gene are GTSNPN and SVGIG (reference sequence). The CDR3 contains 18 residues. The CDR3: CAWSPHPISGRAWNEQFF. CDR3 bases: TGTGCCTGGAGTCCTCACCCCATCAGCGGGAGGGCCTGGAATGAGCAGTTCTTC.

The V gene is TRBV2, the J gene TRBJ1-5; TRBD1 matches 7 bases. Trimming removed 3 bases from V and 6 bases from J; junction bases left unmatched: 5. Looked up from germline, CDR1 is SNHLY and CDR2 is FYNNEI. The CDR3 loop spans 14 amino acids. CDR3 bases: TGTGCCAGCAGTGAGAGGGGGCCCAGTCAGCCCCAGCATTTT. Its translation: CASSERGPSQPQHF.

The J gene is TRBJ2-1, the V gene TRBV9; TRBD2 agrees at 11 bases. The CDR3 runs 19 residues. V dropped 4 bases and J dropped 4; count of bases not matched to a gene: 16. The germline V gene has CDR1 SGDLS and CDR2 YYNGEE. CDR3 loop: CASSFLGARGTSGYNEQFF. CDR3 bases: TGTGCCAGCAGCTTTTTGGGGGCTCGGGGGACTAGCGGATACAATGAGCAGTTCTTC.

The rearrangement links TRBV9 to TRBJ2-2; 8 bases map to TRBD2. CDR1 and CDR2 (germline): SGDLS, YYNGEE. Losses at the gene ends were 3 bases for V and 0 bases for J; bases not matched to a gene: 13. The CDR3 is made up of 19 amino acids. For the CDR3, the DNA is TGTGCCAGCAGCGGAACTATTCGGGGGGGCTTAGCGAACACCGGGGAGCTGTTTTTT. This translates into CASSGTIRGGLANTGELFF.